One sample yielded the 3 T cell receptor beta chains listed below, sequenced in a study of human T cells and chemical hapten exposure. Documented time point: healthy volunteer bleed at 6 weeks. Whole blood, unfractionated, served as the material for total RNA extraction. TCRdb reprocessed the RACE reads via MiXCR and lists one record per CDR3 protein. The sample lists around 65,000 distinct CDR3 sequences; 5.5% to 7.5% were seen once. The sample consisted of whole blood. The receptor set was obtained from a female donor in good health. Some clones in this sample may be carry-over from other donors' samples.

This clonotype was counted at least ten times. This chain connects TRBV7-9 to TRBJ2-2; 7 nucleotides agree with TRBD1. The CDR3 covers 15 residues. After removal of 5 bases from V and 4 bases from J, the junction contained 7 bases not matched to a gene. Germline CDR1 reads SEHNR; CDR2 reads FQNEAQ (reference sequence). For the CDR3, the DNA is TGTGCCAGCAGCCCCCGGGACAGACTCACCGGGGAGCTGTTTTTT. Translating gives CASSPRDRLTGELFF.

This clonotype has a count of ten or more. The gene calls are TRBV28 and TRBJ2-7; a weak D match, TRBD1 (6 bases). The germline V and J ends were trimmed by 6 bases and 0 bases, with 12 bases remaining between them. Germline V gene sequence: CDR1 MDHEN, CDR2 SYDVKM. The CDR3 has 14 amino acids. In DNA form, the CDR3 reads TGTGCCAGCAGACAGGGTCCCAGCTCCTACGAGCAGTACTTC. Its translation is CASRQGPSSYEQYF.

The V call is TRBV3-1, the J call TRBJ2-7; D is unresolved. With 1 base removed from V and 5 bases from J, the gap between germline ends came to 6 bases. The CDR3 has 12 amino acids. The germline V gene encodes CDR1 LGHDT and CDR2 YNNKEL (reference sequence). CDR3 amino acids: CASSQGVDEQYF. The CDR3 DNA sequence: TGTGCCAGCAGCCAAGGCGTGGACGAGCAGTACTTC.